This entry features one TCR beta chain sequence. This record comes from a study of blood T cell repertoires in COVID-19. As for the study in general: PBMCs, B-cell-depleted T cells, or T cells were the source of the cDNA or gDNA that made up the material.

CDR1 is GTSNPN, CDR2 SVGIG, per germline (reference sequence). The CDR3 has 15 amino acids. Trimming removed 1 base from V and 7 bases from J, with 14 bases in between. Using immunoSEQ multiplex PCR, the repertoire was profiled, and TCRdb retains in-frame clones only, with some absent. Of 55,000 to 80,000 clones in the sample, 89% were seen once. Sequencing was done on a sample of peripheral blood. The chain joins TRBV30 to TRBJ1-6; TRBD1 is a possible D gene (6 bases). The clonotype originates from a man in his fifties or sixties with active COVID-19. CDR3 in amino acids: CAWSGGAGVNSPLHF. In DNA form, the CDR3 reads TGTGCCTGGAGTGGTGGGGCAGGGGTGAATTCACCCCTCCACTTT.